The present entry profiles one TCR beta chain with its context. The missing CDR3 end, 3 residues past where the read stops, is filled in from the germline J gene. The data were produced by immunoSEQ multiplex PCR, yet TCRdb's version contains in-frame clones alone and is incomplete. The sample data list around 41,000 clones. The sample originates from a study of T cells in women clearing cervical HPV infection. Trimming took 5 bases from V and 2 from J; bases not matched to a gene: 11. Germline loops: CDR1 SGHRS, CDR2 YFSETQ. This CDR3 region has 16 residues. What was sequenced was blood buffy coat. The sequence was collected from a woman aged 18 to 75 with a cervical HPV16 infection that either progressed to CIN3+ or cleared (not recorded which). The gene calls are TRBV5-1 and TRBJ2-3, with TRBD2 matching over 7 bases. Here the CDR3 reads CASRARGSGNTDTQYF. The DNA read from the CDR3 is TGCGCCAGCAGAGCGCGGGGGTCGGGGAACACAGATACG. Full variable domain (rest looked up from reference TRBV5-1 and TRBJ2-3): KAGVTQTPRYLIKTRGQQVTLSCSPISGHRSVSWYQQTPGQGLQFLFEYFSETQRNKGNFPGRFSGRQFSNSRSEMNVSTLELGDSALYLCASRARGSGNTDTQYFGPGTRLTVL.